This TCR beta chain was captured in a study of radiation and T cells in renal cell carcinoma (dated by TCRdb to about 2020). Regarding the complete study: Samples came from a clinical trial, in which primary renal cell carcinomas received 15 Gy stereotactic body radiation therapy followed by nephrectomy 4 weeks later. TCR beta sequencing covered 53 samples in total, comprising around 26 tumors and around 27 peripheral blood samples. A total of about 4 million unique CDR3 nucleotide sequences, encoding fewer than 3,000,000 unique CDR3 amino acid sequences, were found across all 50 or so samples.

The CDR3 starts with the cysteine, ends with the phenylalanine, and has 15 residues. The retained sequence is limited to the CDR3, 45 bases, with the frame set at the first base. Worth noting for this clone: The clone's antigen remains unknown. No per-base quality is available; no much larger clone lies one base away.

Broad study findings and their caveats: The single-armed trial design could not address effects of radiation dose or scheduling on the TCR repertoire. Changes in the blood repertoire were not tracked past 4 weeks after treatment. Because no pretreatment tumor biopsies were available, whether clonotypes were present in the tumor at baseline could not be determined. An increase in top tumor clonotypes in blood was observed from baseline to 2 weeks post-radiation, followed by contraction by 4 weeks, which was taken to suggest transient expansion of tumor-resident clones.

The immunoSEQ kit was used, according to the manufacturer's recommendations, to generate TCR beta libraries from genomic DNA. To prepare the libraries, a first multiplex PCR with proprietary primers was run, followed by a second PCR that added unique barcodes, and a bead cleanup was done after each round. A kit-provided positive control reaction and a negative control reaction were included in every sample batch. The final libraries underwent checking on an Agilent 4200 TapeStation D1000 ScreenTape, volumetric pooling, and quantification by qPCR. Sequencing ran on an Illumina NextSeq500 with a MidOutput 150-cycle cartridge, using 156 Read1 and 15 Index1 cycles with kit custom primers. The pooled library was loaded at about 1 pM, and 20% PhiX control was spiked in. The paper's data handling went like this. The vendor-processed data were analyzed in R, and a clonotype was defined as all T cells that share the same CDR3 nucleotide sequence. For clone abundance analyses, frequencies were normalized to the 10,000 most abundant clones in each sample. Public T cell clones, which averaged fewer than five per sample, were excluded before analysis. Tumor-enriched and baseline blood-enriched clonotypes were defined by at least a 32-fold difference in abundance between compartments. A beta-binomial differential abundance model was applied to find clonotypes that expanded or contracted between blood time points. Tumor-blood repertoire similarity was measured with the Baroni-Urbani and Buser coefficient, and group comparisons used two-tailed Wilcoxon tests in R. Held by TCRdb, this immuneACCESS table contains in-frame sequences only and omits some clones. Under half of the omission traces to an unresolved V gene where checked; the cause of the rest is unknown. V, J and clone size derive from that table, while D and trimming were established from the DNA sequence. This sample has about 59,000 clones in its table, and just under 80% of those were observed once. The biggest ten clones account for more than 7% of the sample.

Reading the label with the study, this specimen's time point is: baseline pretreatment blood. The treatment or condition label, as the study defines it: 15 Gy SBRT to primary tumor, nephrectomy 4 weeks later. To track tumor-enriched clonotypes, serial peripheral blood was sampled from radiation-treated patients at baseline and at 2 weeks and 4 weeks after SBRT. Every patient's renal cell carcinoma showed clear cell pathology. Genomic DNA for TCR sequencing was prepared using the QIAamp DNA Blood Mini Kit (Qiagen). The analyses included only samples that passed all quality control checks. This clonotype was sampled from a man in his 60s with renal cell carcinoma. The rearrangement joined TRBV1 to TRBJ2-1; the table's D call, TRBD2, was not checked against the DNA. TRBV1 is a known pseudogene. This specimen was blood, taken from a patient whose treatment included radiotherapy and nephrectomy. The sequenced DNA: TGCACCAACAGAAACCGGAGACTAGCGGGAGGCGAGCAGTTCTTC. This translates into CTNRNRRLAGGEQFF.